This entry describes one T cell receptor beta chain. Its antigen is undetermined. Sequenced by immunoSEQ multiplex PCR; TCRdb stores in-frame clones only, minus some. Here the sample spans about 85,000 clones, about 90% being singletons. The data belong to a study of PD-1 blockade in classical Hodgkin lymphoma. Notes on the study in general: Repertoire differences lack defined causes, possibly disease activity or prior therapy. Exclusion applied to patients who initiated nivolumab less than 1 year following ASCT.

V was clipped by 3 bases and J by 0 bases, with 5 bases between them. Germline V gives CDR1 SGHVS, CDR2 FNYEAQ. This CDR3 spans 13 amino acids. Exposure to brentuximab vedotin varied, and each patient had relapsed following autologous stem cell transplantation. The receptor's source is a human donor with classical Hodgkin lymphoma. This rearrangement joins TRBV7-6 to TRBJ1-1; D unclear. The starting material was peripheral blood mononuclear cells (PBMCs), obtained before the second cycle of nivolumab. CDR3 DNA sequence: TGTGCCAGCAGCTTCCGGTTGAACACTGAAGCTTTCTTT. Translating it yields CASSFRLNTEAFF.